This T cell receptor (beta chain) stems from a study of beta chain features in type 1 diabetes. Study information: Patients did not differ from healthy donors in age, gender or cell yield.

With regard to this clone: Its matching antigen is unknown.

Reverse transcribing all isolated RNA meant expressed TCRB transcripts were sequenced. Clones were read by immunoSEQ multiplex PCR, and TCRdb kept only the in-frame ones, dropping some. The table has 400,000 to 600,000 clones, approximately 30% seen once. Whole-study findings and limits: Lower insertion and higher deletion counts appeared at VDJ junctions in type 1 diabetes patients.

Donors contributed one heparinised blood draw apiece, averaging roughly 0.12 L. Naive, central memory, regulatory and stem cell-like memory cells within the CD4+ compartment were sorted using CD45RO/CCR7/CD25/CD127/CD95/CD27. Sequenced sample: naive CD4+ T cells from blood. This clonotype originated in a young man in good health.

The CDR3 spells CASSLPTVGYEQYF. CDR3 nucleotides: TGTGCCAGCAGCTTACCGACCGTCGGCTACGAGCAGTACTTC. This chain uses TRBV7-2 with TRBJ2-7; no definite D call. Trimming cost V 2 bases and J 3 bases, with 11 bases left between them. CDR1 is SGHTA and CDR2 is FQGNSA in the germline V gene. The CDR3 covers 14 residues.